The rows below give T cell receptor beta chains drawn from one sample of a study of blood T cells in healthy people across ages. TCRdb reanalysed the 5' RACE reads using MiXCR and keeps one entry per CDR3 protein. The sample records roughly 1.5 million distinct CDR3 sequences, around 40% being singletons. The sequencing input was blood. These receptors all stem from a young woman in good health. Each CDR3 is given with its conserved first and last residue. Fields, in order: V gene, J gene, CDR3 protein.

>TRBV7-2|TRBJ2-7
CASRAVYSYEQYF
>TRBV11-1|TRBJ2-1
CASSFIQGVYNEQFF
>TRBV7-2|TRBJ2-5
CASSSQKDRGRYNEQYF
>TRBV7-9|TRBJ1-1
CASSLGDRGLGTEAFF
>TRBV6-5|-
CASSTRDSPSSYEQYF
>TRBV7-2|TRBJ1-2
CASSLVGGAGYGYTF
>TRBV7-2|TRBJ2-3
CASSDRGSDTQYF
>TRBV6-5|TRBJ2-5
CASSRDSTGETQYF
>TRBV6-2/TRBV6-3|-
CASSSYRLAGETQYF
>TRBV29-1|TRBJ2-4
CSAGGRAKNIQYF
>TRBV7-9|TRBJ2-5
CASSSVEETQYF
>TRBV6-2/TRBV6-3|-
CASTLGGFEQYF
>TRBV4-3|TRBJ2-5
CASSKQTGEETQCF
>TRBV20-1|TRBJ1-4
CSASSGALKEKLFF
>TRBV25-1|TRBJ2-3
CASSDRTSGTSSTDTQYF
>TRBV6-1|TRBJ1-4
CASTRDNEKLFF
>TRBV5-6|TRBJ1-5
CASSRTGKQPQHF
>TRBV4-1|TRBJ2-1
CASSQPSDEQFF
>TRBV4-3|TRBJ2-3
CASRAGGALDTQYF
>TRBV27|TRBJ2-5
CASSWFGEQYF
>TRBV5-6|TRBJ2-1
CASNFTTGLAGGASSYNEQFF
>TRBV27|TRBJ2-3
CASRGTGGNTDTQYF
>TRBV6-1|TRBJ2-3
CASSEGTGGTQYF
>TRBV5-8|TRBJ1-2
CASSHPGGSGYTF
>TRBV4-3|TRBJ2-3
CASRIRWSGARTDTQYF
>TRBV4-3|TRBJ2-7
CASSQVGAGLDEQYF
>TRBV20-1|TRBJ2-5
CSASLLRYQETQYF
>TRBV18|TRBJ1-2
CASSGGGFGGGYTF
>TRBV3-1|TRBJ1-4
CASRHSDRRLFF
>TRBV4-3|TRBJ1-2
CASSQAGTRYGYTF
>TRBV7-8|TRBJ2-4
CASSFSRLAGGEAKNIQYF
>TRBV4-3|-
CASSQWTSGRDEQYF
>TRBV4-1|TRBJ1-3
CASSHQQASRDTIYF
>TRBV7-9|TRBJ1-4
CASSSTGTGNEKLFF
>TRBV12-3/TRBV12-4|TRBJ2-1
CATGLAGVWDEQFF
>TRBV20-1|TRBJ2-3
CSASASGRNTQYF
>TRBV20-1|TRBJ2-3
CSARAPGLAGGTDTQYF
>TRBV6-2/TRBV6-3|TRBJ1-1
CASSFSAMNTEAFF
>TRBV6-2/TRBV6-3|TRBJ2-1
CASSLSGSLKYNEQFF
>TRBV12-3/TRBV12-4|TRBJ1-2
CASRARENYGYTF
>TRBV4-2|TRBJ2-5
CASSQDFGGSETQYF